These T cell receptor beta chains were read from a single sample in a study of TIL therapy for anti-PD-1-resistant metastatic lung cancer. Some clones are missing from TCRdb's copy, which holds only in-frame ones; the method was immunoSEQ multiplex PCR. The repertoire has more than 90,000 clones, around 71% of them found once; the top ten carry roughly 11%. Sample: tumor tissue, taken at baseline. The receptors come from a person between 25 and 80 years old with non-small cell lung cancer. The CDR3 runs from the conserved cysteine through the conserved F or W. A D gene is named only where the DNA matches it firmly. The size of a clone is reported for some rows only, either as once, few or many, or as a class for expanded clones.

v_gene	j_gene	abundance	d_gene	CDR3aa	CDR3nt
TRBV4-1	TRBJ1-4	NA	NA	CASSQARGQSDEKLFF	TGCGCCAGCAGCCAGGCCAGGGGACAATCGGATGAAAAACTGTTTTTT
TRBV5-1	TRBJ2-1	NA	TRBD2	CASNLGGSYNEQFF	TGCGCCAGCAACCTAGGCGGGAGCTACAATGAGCAGTTCTTC
TRBV6-5	TRBJ2-7	NA	NA	CASSYRGGYEQYF	TGTGCCAGCAGTTATAGGGGCGGCTACGAGCAGTACTTC
TRBV6-6	TRBJ1-5	NA	NA	CASSYSYRTNQPQHF	TGTGCCAGCAGTTACTCGTACAGGACGAATCAGCCCCAGCATTTT
TRBV28	TRBJ2-3	NA	TRBD2	CASTEGGTRGELDTQYF	TGTGCCAGCACCGAAGGCGGGACTAGGGGAGAACTGGATACGCAGTATTTT
TRBV21-1	TRBJ2-1	once	NA	CASSLQARFATRNRRSYNEQFF	TGTGCCAGCAGCCTCCAAGCCCGGTTCGCGACTAGAAACCGACGGTCCTACAATGAGCAGTTCTTC
TRBV30	TRBJ2-5	NA	TRBD2	CAWSRRERETQYF	TGTGCCTGGAGTAGGCGGGAGAGGGAGACCCAGTACTTC
TRBV19	TRBJ1-5	NA	TRBD1	CASSLVQGAVQPQHF	TGTGCCAGTAGTTTGGTCCAGGGGGCTGTTCAGCCCCAGCATTTT
TRBV9	TRBJ2-5	NA	NA	CASSVGSMGQETQYF	TGTGCCAGCAGCGTAGGCTCGATGGGCCAAGAGACCCAGTACTTC
TRBV11-2	TRBJ1-1	once	NA	CASSFGTGTEAFF	TGTGCCAGCAGCTTTGGGACGGGGACTGAAGCTTTCTTT
TRBV28	TRBJ1-2	few	TRBD1	CASDRGHGYGYTF	TGTGCCAGCGACAGGGGGCACGGCTATGGCTACACCTTC
TRBV18	TRBJ2-5	NA	NA	CASSPQGQETQYF	TGTGCCAGCTCCCCGCAGGGCCAAGAGACCCAGTACTTC